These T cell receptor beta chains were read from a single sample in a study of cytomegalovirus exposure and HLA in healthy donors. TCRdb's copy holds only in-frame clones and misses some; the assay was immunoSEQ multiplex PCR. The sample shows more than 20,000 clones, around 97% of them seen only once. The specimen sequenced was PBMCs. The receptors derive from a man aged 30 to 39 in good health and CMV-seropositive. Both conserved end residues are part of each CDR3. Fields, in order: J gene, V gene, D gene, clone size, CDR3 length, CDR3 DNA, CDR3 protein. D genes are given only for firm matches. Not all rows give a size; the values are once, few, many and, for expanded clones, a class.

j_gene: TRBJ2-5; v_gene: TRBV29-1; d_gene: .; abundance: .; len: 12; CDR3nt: TGCAGCGTTGGAGGGTACCAAGAGACCCAGTACTTC; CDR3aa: CSVGGYQETQYF
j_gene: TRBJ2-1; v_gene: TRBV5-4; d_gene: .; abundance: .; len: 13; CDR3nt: TGTGCCAGCAGCTTGCGGAGGCTCAATGAGCAGTTCTTC; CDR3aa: CASSLRRLNEQFF
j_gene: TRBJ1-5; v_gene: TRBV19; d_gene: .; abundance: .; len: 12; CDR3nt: TGTGCCAGTAGTATCTACTCTCAGCCCCAGCATTTT; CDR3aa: CASSIYSQPQHF
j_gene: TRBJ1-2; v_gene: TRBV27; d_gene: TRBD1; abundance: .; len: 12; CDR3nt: TGTGCCAGCAGCCGGGACAGGTTAGGCTACACCTTC; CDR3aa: CASSRDRLGYTF
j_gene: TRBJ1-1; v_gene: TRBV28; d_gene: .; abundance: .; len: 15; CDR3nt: TGCCACGGAAGGGTTAAGGGGGGGCGGGACACTGAAGCTTTCTTT; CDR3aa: CHGRVKGGRDTEAFF
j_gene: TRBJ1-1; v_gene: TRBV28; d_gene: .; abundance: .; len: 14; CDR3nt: TGTGCCAGCAGTTTATTAACAGAGAACACTGAAGCTTTCTTT; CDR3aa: CASSLLTENTEAFF
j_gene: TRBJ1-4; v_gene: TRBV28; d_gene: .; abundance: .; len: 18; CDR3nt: TGTGCCAGCAGTTTAGAGAAGGGGACTGCCGCAATCGGTGAAAAACTGTTTTTT; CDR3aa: CASSLEKGTAAIGEKLFF
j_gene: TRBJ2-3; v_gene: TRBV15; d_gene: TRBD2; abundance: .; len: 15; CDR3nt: TGTGCCACCAGCAGAGATAGCGGGGGCACAGATACGCAGTATTTT; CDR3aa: CATSRDSGGTDTQYF
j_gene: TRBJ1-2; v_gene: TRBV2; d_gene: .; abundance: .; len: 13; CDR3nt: TGTGCCAGCAGGCAGGACTCTATAGGTGGCTACACCTTC; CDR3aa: CASRQDSIGGYTF
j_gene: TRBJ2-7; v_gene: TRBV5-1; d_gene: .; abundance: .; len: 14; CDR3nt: TGCGCCAGCAGCCGATTTTATGGTTCTAGCGAGCAGTACTTC; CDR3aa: CASSRFYGSSEQYF
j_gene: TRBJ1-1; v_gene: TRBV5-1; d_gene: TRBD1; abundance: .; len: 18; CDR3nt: TGCGCCAGCAGCTTTGGCTCCGGGACAGGGGGTGTGAACACTGAAGCTTTCTTT; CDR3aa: CASSFGSGTGGVNTEAFF
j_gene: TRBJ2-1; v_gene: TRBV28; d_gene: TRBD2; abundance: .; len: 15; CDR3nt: TGTGCCAGCAGCCCGGGGGCTAGCGGGAGGAATGAGCAGTTCTTC; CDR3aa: CASSPGASGRNEQFF
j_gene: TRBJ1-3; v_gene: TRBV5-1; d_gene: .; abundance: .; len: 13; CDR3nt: TGCGCCAGCAGCGAAGGGAGTGGAAACACCATATATTTT; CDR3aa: CASSEGSGNTIYF
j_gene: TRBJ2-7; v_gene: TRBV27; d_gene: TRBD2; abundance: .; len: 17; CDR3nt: TGTGCCATCCACGGGACTAGCGGGAGGCGGGGACACTACGAGCAGTACTTC; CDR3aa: CAIHGTSGRRGHYEQYF
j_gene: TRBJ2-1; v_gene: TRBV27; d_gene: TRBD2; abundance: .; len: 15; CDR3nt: TGTGCCAGCAGTTTACTAGCGGCACGGTACGTCGAGCAGTTCTTC; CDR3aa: CASSLLAARYVEQFF
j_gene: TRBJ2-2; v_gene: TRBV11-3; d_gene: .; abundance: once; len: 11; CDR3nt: TGTGCCAGCAGCCGCACCGGGGAGCTGTTTTTT; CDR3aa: CASSRTGELFF
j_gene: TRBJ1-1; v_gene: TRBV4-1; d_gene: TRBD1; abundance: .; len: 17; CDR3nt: TGCGCCAGCAGCCAAGATCGAGGACACCCAGGGGGAACTGAAGCTTTCTTT; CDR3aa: CASSQDRGHPGGTEAFF
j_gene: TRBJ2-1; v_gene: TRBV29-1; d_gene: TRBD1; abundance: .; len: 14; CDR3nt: TGCAGCCTCGGACAGGGGCTCTATTTCAATGAGCAGTTCTTC; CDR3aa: CSLGQGLYFNEQFF
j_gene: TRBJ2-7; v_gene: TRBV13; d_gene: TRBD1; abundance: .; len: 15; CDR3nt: TGTGCCAGCAGCTTAGACACAGGGGTATCCTACGAGCAGTACTTC; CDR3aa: CASSLDTGVSYEQYF
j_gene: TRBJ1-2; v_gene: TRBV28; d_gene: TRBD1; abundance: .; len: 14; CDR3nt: TGTGCCAGCAGTTTAGCGGACAGGTTAGGGGGCTACACCTTC; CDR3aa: CASSLADRLGGYTF
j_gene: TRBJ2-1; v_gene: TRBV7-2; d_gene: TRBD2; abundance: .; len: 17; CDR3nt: TGTGCCAGCAGCTTGGGGGCGGTGGGACTAGCGGGCGGTGAGCAGTTCTTC; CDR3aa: CASSLGAVGLAGGEQFF
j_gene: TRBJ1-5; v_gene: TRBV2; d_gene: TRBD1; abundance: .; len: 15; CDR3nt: TGTGCCAGCAGCCGGACAGGGGTGGGCAATCAGCCCCAGCATTTT; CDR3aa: CASSRTGVGNQPQHF
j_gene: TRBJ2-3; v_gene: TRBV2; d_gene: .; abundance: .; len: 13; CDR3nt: TGTGCCAGCAAGGAGTCGCGTGCAGATACGCAGTATTTT; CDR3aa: CASKESRADTQYF
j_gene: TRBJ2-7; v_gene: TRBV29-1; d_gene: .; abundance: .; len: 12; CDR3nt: TGCAGCGTTGAAACTAGGGCCTACGAGCAGTACTTC; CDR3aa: CSVETRAYEQYF
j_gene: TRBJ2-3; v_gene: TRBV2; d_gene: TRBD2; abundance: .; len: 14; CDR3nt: TGTGCCACAGCAGGACTAGCGGGGTCGAATACGCAGTATTTT; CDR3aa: CATAGLAGSNTQYF
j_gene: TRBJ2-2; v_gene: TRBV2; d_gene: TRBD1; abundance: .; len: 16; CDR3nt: TGTGCCAGCAGTGTACAGGGGGCGCGGAACACCGGGGAGCTGTTTTTT; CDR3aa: CASSVQGARNTGELFF
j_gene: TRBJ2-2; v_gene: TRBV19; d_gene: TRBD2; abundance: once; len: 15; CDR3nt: TGTGCCAGTAGCGGACTAGCGGGCCGCACCGGGGAGCTGTTTTTT; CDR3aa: CASSGLAGRTGELFF
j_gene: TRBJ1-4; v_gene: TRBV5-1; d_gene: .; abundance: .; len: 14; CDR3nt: TGCGCCAGCAGCTTGGCAACAACTAATGAAAAACTGTTTTTT; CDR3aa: CASSLATTNEKLFF
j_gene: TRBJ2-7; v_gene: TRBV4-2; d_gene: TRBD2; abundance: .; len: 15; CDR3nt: TGTGCCAGCAGCCAATCGACTAGCGGGAGTTTCGAGCAGTACTTC; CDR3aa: CASSQSTSGSFEQYF
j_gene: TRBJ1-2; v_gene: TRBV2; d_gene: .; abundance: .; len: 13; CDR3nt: TGTGCCAGCAGTCTTCTGCAGGGGAAAGGCTACACCTTC; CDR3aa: CASSLLQGKGYTF
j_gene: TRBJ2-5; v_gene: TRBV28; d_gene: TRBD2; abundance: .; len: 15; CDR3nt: TGTGCCAGCAGTTTCGGAGCGGGAGGTCCAGAGACCCAGTACTTC; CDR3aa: CASSFGAGGPETQYF
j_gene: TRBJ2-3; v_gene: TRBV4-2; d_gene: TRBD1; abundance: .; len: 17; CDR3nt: TGTGCCAGCAGCCATTGGACAGGGCAGGGTTTCACAGATACGCAGTATTTT; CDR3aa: CASSHWTGQGFTDTQYF
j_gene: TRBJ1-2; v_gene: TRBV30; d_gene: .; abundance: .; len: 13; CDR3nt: TGTGCCTGGAGTAGACCGCTTGAGGGTGGCTACACCTTC; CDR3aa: CAWSRPLEGGYTF
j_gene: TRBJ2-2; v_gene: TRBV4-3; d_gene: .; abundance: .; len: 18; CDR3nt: TGCGCCAGCAGCCAACTCCCCCAGGGACATCCGGAGGCCGGGGAGCTGTTTTTT; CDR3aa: CASSQLPQGHPEAGELFF
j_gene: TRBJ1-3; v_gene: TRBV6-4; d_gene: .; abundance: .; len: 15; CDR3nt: TGTGCCAGCAGTGACAAAACATACTCTGGAAACACCATATATTTT; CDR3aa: CASSDKTYSGNTIYF
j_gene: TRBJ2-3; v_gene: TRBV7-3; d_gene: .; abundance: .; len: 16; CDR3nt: TGTGCCAGCAGCGCGTCTCTAGCGACTAACACAGATACGCAGTATTTT; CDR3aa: CASSASLATNTDTQYF
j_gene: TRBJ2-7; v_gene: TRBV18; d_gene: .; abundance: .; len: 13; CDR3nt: TGTGCCAGCTCACTGGCGGACTCCTACGAGCAGTACTTC; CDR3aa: CASSLADSYEQYF
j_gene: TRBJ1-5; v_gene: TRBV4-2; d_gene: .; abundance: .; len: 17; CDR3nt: TGTGCCAGCAGCCAGGCACGGGGGTCCCTGGGGAATCAGCCCCAGCATTTT; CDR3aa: CASSQARGSLGNQPQHF
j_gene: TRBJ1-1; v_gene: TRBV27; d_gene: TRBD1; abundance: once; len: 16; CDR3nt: TGTGCCAGCAGTTTTAGGACAGGGACTGGGAACACTGAAGCTTTCTTT; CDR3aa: CASSFRTGTGNTEAFF
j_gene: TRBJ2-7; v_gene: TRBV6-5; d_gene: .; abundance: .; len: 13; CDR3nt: TGTGCCAGCAGTTACTCGACAGCCTACGAGCAGTACTTC; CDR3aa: CASSYSTAYEQYF
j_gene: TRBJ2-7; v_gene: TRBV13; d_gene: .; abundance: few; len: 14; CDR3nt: TGTGCCAGCAGCCGGAGGTCCCGAGAGTACGAGCAGTACTTC; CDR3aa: CASSRRSREYEQYF
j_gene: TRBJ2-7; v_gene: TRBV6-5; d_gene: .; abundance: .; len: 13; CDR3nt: TGTGCCAGCAGCGGTCCCCCCCACCGGGAGCAGTACTTC; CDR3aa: CASSGPPHREQYF
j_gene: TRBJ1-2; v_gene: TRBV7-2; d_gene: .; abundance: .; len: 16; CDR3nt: TGTGCCAGCAGCCCTAGTGTCAGGGCGAAGGTGAATGGCTACACCTTC; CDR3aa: CASSPSVRAKVNGYTF
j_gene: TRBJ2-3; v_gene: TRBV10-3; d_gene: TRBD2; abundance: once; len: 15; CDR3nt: TGTGCCATCAGTGAGTCGACTAGCGGCACAGATACGCAGTATTTT; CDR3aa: CAISESTSGTDTQYF
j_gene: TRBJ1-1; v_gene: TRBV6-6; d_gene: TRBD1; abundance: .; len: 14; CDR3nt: TGTGCCAGCAGTTGGGACAGGGTCAGCCCTGAAGCTTTCTTT; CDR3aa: CASSWDRVSPEAFF
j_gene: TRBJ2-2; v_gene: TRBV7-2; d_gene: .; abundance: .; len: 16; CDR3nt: TGTGCCAGCAGCTTAGTCCAAACAGGGTTCACCGGGGAGCTGTTTTTT; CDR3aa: CASSLVQTGFTGELFF
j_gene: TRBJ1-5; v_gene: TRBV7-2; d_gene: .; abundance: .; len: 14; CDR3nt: TGTGCCAGCAGCTTAAATGGGGCCCAACAGCCCCAGCATTTT; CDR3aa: CASSLNGAQQPQHF
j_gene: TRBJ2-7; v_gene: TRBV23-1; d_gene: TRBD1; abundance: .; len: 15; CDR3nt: TGCGCCAGCAGTCAGTTCGGACAGGGGGCCTACGAGCAGTACTTC; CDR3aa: CASSQFGQGAYEQYF
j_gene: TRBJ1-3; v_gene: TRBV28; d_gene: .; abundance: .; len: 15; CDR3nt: TGTGCCAGCAGTCCTGGGGGGACGGCAGGAAACACCATATATTTT; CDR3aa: CASSPGGTAGNTIYF
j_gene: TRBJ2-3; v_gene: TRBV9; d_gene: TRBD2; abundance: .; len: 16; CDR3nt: TGTGCCAGCAGCGTGGGACTAGCGGGAAACACAGATACGCAGTATTTT; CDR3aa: CASSVGLAGNTDTQYF
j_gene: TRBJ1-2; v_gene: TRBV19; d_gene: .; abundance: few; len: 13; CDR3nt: TGTGCCAGTAGTCGAGGCTCTAACTATGGCTACACCTTC; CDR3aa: CASSRGSNYGYTF
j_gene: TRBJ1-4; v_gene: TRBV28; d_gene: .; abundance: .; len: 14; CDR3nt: TGTGCCAGCAGCTCTCGGGGTAGCAATGAAAAACTGTTTTTT; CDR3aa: CASSSRGSNEKLFF
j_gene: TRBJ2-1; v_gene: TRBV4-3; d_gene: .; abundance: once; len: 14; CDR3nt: TGCGCCAGCAGCCAGGGGGCCCCCTACAATGAGCAGTTCTTC; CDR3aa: CASSQGAPYNEQFF
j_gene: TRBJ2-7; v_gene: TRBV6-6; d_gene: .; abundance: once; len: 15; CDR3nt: TGTGCCAGCAGTTACTCGATGGGCGGGCCCTACGAGCAGTACTTC; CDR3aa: CASSYSMGGPYEQYF